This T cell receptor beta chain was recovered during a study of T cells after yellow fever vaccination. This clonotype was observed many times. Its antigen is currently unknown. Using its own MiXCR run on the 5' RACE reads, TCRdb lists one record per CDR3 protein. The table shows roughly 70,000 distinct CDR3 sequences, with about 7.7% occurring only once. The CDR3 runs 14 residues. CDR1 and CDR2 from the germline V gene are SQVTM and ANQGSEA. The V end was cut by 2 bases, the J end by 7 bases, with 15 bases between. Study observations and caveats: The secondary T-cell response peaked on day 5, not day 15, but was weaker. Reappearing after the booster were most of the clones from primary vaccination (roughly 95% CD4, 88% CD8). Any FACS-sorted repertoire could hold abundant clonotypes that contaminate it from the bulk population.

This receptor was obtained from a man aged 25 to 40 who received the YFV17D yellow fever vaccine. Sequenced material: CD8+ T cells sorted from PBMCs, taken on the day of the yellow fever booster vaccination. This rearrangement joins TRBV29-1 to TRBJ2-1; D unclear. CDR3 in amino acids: CSVELELPGNEQFF. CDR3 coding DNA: TGCAGCGTTGAACTCGAGTTACCGGGTAATGAGCAGTTCTTC.